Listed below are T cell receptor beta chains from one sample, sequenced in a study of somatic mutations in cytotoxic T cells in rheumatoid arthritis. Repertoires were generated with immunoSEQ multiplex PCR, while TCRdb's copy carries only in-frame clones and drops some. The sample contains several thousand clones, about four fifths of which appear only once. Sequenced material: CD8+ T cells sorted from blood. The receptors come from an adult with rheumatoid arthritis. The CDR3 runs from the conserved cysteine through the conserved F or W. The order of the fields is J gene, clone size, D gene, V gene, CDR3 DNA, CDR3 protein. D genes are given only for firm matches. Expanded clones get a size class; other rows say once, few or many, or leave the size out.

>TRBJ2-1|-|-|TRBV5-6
TGTGCCAGCAGCTTGGCGGCGGGACCCTCCTACAATGAGCAGTTCTTC
CASSLAAGPSYNEQFF
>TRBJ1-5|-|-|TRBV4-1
TGCGCCAGCAGCCAAGATGGTAGGGGTTATAGCAATCAGCCCCAGCATTTT
CASSQDGRGYSNQPQHF
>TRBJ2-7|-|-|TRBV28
TGTGCCAGCAGTTTACGAACGGCGACGGGACAAAGCTCCTATGAGCAGTACTTC
CASSLRTATGQSSYEQYF
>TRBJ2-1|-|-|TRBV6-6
TGTGCCAGCAGTTACAATCGCGGGGATGAGCAGTTCTTC
CASSYNRGDEQFF
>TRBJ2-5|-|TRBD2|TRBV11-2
TGTGCCAGCAGCTCTTTTCTAGCGGGGCAAGAGACCCAGTACTTC
CASSSFLAGQETQYF
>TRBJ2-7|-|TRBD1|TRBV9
TGTGCCAGCAGCAACCGGGACAGCTACGAGCAGTACTTC
CASSNRDSYEQYF
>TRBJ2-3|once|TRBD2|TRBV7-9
TGTGCCAGCAGTAGGACTAGCGAGGACACAGATACGCAGTATTTT
CASSRTSEDTDTQYF
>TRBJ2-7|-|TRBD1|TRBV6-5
TGTGCCAGCAGTTACGGGACAGGAGACTACGAGCAGTACTTC
CASSYGTGDYEQYF
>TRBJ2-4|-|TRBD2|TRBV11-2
TGTGCCAGCAGCTTAGCAGGACTAGCGGGGAAATTAGCCAAAAACATTCAGTACTTC
CASSLAGLAGKLAKNIQYF
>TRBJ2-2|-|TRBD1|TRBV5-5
TGTGCCAGCAGAGGGACAGGGTACACCGGGGAGCTGTTTTTT
CASRGTGYTGELFF
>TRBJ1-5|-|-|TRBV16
TGTGCCAGCAGCGCTAGGGCGAGTAGGGGGGCAGGGCATCAGCCCCAGCATTTT
CASSARASRGAGHQPQHF
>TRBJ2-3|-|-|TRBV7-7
TGTGCCAGCTCGCCTAGCCCCAGCACAGATACGCAGTATTTT
CASSPSPSTDTQYF
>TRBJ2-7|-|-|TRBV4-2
TGTGCCAGCAGCCGTTTTGCGGGGAGCTCCTACGAGCAGTACTTC
CASSRFAGSSYEQYF
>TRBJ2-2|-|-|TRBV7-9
TGTGCCAGCAGCCCATGGGGGGTCCCATCCACCGGGGAGCTGTTTTTT
CASSPWGVPSTGELFF
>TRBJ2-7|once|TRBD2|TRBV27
TGTGCCAGCACAGCGGGGAGCTCCTACGAGCAGTACTTC
CASTAGSSYEQYF
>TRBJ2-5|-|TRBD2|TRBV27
TGTGCCAGCAGTTTAGGGGGACTAGCGGGAGATGAGACCCAGTACTTC
CASSLGGLAGDETQYF
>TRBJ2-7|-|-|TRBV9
TGTGCCAGCAGGGGAGGAGGGGGCGAGCAGTACTTC
CASRGGGGEQYF
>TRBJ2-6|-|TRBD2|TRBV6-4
TGTGCCAGCAGTGCTAGCGGCTCTGGGGCCAACGTCCTGACTTTC
CASSASGSGANVLTF
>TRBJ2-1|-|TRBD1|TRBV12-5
TGTGCTAGTGGTTCAACCAGGGGGCTCTACAATGAGCAGTTCTTC
CASGSTRGLYNEQFF
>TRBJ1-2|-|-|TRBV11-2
TGTGCCAGCAGCTCCGACGGACCCTATGGCTACACCTTC
CASSSDGPYGYTF
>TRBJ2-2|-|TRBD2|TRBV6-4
TGTGCCAGCAGTGAAAGCGCTAGCGGGGGAGCCGGGGAGCTGTTTTTT
CASSESASGGAGELFF
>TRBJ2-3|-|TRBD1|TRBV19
TGTGCCAGTTCGGGACAGACCGATACGCAGTATTTT
CASSGQTDTQYF
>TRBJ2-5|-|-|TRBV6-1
TGTGCCAGCAGTGAAGCGGAGGGGGCGGGGCAAGAGACCCAGTACTTC
CASSEAEGAGQETQYF
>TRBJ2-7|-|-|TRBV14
TGTGCCAGCAGCCAAGCCCGGGGCCTCTCCTACGAGCAGTACTTC
CASSQARGLSYEQYF
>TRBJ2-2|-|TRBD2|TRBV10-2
TGCGCCAGCAAGGTCGAAGCGGGAGGGCCCGGGAACACCGGGGAGCTGTTTTTT
CASKVEAGGPGNTGELFF
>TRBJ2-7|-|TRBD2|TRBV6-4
TGTGCCAGCAGCCCCATAGCGGGAGTGGACCCCTACGAGCAGTACTTC
CASSPIAGVDPYEQYF
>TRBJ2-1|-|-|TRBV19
TGTGCCAGTGCCCAGAGCTCCTACAATGAGCAGTTCTTC
CASAQSSYNEQFF
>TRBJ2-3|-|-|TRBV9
TGTGCCAGCAGCGTAGCCCTAAGAGATACGCAGTATTTT
CASSVALRDTQYF
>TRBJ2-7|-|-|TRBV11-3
TGTGCCAGCAGCGCCCGGAACTCCGAGCAGTACTTC
CASSARNSEQYF
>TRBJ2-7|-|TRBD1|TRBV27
TGTGCCAGCAGTCCTCGGGACAGGCTTTCCTACGAGCAGTACTTC
CASSPRDRLSYEQYF
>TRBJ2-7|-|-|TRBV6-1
TGTGCGTCAACCCCCGAACAGGGATTCTACGAGCAGTACTTC
CASTPEQGFYEQYF
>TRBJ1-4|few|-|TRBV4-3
TGCGCCAGCAGCCAAGTAATAGGGACGGGGGATGAAAAACTGTTTTTT
CASSQVIGTGDEKLFF
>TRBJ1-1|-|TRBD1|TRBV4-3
TGCGCCAGCAGCCAAGACCGACCGGGACAGGATAATCCAACCCTGAACACTGAAGCTTTCTTT
CASSQDRPGQDNPTLNTEAFF
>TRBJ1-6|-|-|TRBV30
TGTGCCTGGACAGTTAAGGGGGGCTATAATTCACCCCTCCACTTT
CAWTVKGGYNSPLHF
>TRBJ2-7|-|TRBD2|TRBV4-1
TGCGCCAGCAGCCCTACCCCCGGCGGGAGCTACGAGCAGTACTTC
CASSPTPGGSYEQYF
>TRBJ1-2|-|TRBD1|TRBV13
TGTGCCAGCAGCCCCCGGGACAGGGCTTATGGCTACACCTTC
CASSPRDRAYGYTF
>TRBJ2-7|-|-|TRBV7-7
TGTGCCAGCAGCCCGGGACCGAGGTCCTACGAGCAGTACTTC
CASSPGPRSYEQYF
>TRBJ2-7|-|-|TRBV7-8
TGTGCCAGCAGCCGGGACACTTCCTACGAGCAGTACTTC
CASSRDTSYEQYF
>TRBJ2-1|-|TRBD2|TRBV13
TGTGCCAGCAGCCTAAAGACTAGCGGGGACAATGAGCAGTTCTTC
CASSLKTSGDNEQFF
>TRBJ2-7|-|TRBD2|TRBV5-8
TGTGCCAGCAGCTTTAACGTGGGAGGGCCCCCCTACGAGCAGTACTTC
CASSFNVGGPPYEQYF
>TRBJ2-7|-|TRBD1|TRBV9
TGTGCCAGCAGCGACAGGGACAGGGGTGTGGACGAGCAGTACTTC
CASSDRDRGVDEQYF
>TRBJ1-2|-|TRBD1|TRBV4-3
TGCGCCAGCAGCCAACCGGGACAGGGGACGGGCTACACCTTC
CASSQPGQGTGYTF